This TCR beta chain is from a study of beta chain features in type 1 diabetes. Study outcomes and limitations: All four CD4+ subsets from Type 1 diabetes patients carried moderately but significantly shorter TCRB CDR3s. When cDNA is sequenced, cells with high TCR expression could be over-represented. Naive, central memory and Treg TCRB repertoires seemed to resemble each other more closely in patients than they did in healthy donors.

This clone was counted a few times. The antigen remains undetermined. The authors reverse transcribed all of the isolated RNA, so sequencing captured expressed TCRB transcripts. Sequenced by immunoSEQ multiplex PCR; TCRdb stores in-frame clones only, minus some. The table lists 640,000 or so clones, 10% to 15% of them singletons. The V and J ends lost 6 bases and 4 bases, in that order; junction bases with no gene match: 5. CDR3 length: 15 residues. Germline V lookup: CDR1 MNHEY, CDR2 SMNVEV (reference sequence). The material sequenced was naive CD4+ T cells from blood. This chain links TRBV27 with TRBJ2-1; 11 nucleotides match TRBD2. The TCR was taken from a young man with type 1 diabetes. CDR3 nucleotide sequence: TGTGCCAGCAGCCTAAGGACTAGCGGGTACAATGAGCAGTTCTTC. Its protein product is CASSLRTSGYNEQFF.